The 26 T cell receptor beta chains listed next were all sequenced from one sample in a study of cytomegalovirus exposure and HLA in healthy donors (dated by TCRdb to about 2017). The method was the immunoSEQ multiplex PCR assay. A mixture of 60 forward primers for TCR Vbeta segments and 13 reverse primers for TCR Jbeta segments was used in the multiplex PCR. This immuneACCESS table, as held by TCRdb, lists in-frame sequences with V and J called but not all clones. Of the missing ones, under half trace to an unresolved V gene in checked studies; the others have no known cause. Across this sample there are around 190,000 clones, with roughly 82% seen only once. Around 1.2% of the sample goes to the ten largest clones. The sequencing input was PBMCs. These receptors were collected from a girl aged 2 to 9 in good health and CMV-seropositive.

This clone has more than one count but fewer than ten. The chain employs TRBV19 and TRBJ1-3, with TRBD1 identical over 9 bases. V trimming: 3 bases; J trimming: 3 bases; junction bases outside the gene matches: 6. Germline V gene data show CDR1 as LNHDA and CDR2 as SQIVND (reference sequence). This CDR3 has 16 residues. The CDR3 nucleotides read TGTGCCAGTAGTATCCTGGACAGGGGAAGTGGAAACACCATATATTTT. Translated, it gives CASSILDRGSGNTIYF.

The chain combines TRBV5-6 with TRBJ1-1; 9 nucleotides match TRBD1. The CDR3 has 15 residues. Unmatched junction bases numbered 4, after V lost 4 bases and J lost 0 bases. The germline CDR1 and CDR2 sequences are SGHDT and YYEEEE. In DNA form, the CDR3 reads TGTGCCAGCAGCCGGGACAGGGTAATGAACACTGAAGCTTTCTTT. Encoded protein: CASSRDRVMNTEAFF.

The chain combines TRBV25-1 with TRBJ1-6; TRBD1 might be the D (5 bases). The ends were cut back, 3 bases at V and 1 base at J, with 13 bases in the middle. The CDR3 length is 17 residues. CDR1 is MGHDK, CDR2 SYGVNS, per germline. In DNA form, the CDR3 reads TGTGCCAGCAGTGAGGGGGGAGGCGCATCCTATAATTCACCCCTCCACTTT. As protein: CASSEGGGASYNSPLHF.

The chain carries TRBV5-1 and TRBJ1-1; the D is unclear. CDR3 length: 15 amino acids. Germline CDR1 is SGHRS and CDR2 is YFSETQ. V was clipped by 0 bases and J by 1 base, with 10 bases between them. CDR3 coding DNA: TGCGCCAGCAGCTTGGCGGCGGCCGGGAACACTGAAGCTTTCTTT. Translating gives CASSLAAAGNTEAFF. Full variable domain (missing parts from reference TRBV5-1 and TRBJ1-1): KAGVTQTPRYLIKTRGQQVTLSCSPISGHRSVSWYQQTPGQGLQFLFEYFSETQRNKGNFPGRFSGRQFSNSRSEMNVSTLELGDSALYLCASSLAAAGNTEAFFGQGTRLTVV.

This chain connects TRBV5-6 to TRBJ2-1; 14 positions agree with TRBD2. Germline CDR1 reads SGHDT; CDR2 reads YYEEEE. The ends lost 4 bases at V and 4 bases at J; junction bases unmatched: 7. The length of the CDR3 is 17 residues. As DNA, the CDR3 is TGTGCCAGCAGCGCCCTGACTAGCGGGAGGGGATACAATGAGCAGTTCTTC. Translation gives CASSALTSGRGYNEQFF.

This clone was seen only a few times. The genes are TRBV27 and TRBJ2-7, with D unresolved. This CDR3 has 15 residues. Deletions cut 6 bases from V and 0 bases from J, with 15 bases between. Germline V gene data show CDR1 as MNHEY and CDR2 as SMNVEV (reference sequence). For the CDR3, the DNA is TGTGCCAGCAGGGATAGAGGAGCCAGCTCCTACGAGCAGTACTTC. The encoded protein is CASRDRGASSYEQYF.

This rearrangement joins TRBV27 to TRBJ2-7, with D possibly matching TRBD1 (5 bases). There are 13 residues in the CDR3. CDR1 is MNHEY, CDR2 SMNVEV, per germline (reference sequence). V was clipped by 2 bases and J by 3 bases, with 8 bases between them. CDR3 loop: CASSLQGNYEQYF. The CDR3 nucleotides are TGTGCCAGCAGTTTACAGGGCAACTACGAGCAGTACTTC.

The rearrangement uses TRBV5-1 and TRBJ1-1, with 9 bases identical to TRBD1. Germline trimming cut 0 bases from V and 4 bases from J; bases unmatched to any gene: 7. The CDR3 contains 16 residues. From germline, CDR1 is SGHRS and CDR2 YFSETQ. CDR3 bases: TGCGCCAGCAGCTTGGTTTACAGGGGGCGCGGCACTGAAGCTTTCTTT. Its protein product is CASSLVYRGRGTEAFF.

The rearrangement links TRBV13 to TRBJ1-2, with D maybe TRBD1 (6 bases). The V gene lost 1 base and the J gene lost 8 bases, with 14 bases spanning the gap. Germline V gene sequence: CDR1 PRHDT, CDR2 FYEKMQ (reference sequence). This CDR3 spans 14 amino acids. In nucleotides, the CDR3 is TGTGCCAGCAGCTTAGAGCGGGGGGCGCGGGGCTACACCTTC. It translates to CASSLERGARGYTF.

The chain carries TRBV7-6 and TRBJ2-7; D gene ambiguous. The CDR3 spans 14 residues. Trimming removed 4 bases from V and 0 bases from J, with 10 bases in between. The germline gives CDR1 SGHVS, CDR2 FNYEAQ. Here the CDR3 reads CASSYQLHSYEQYF. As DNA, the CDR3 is TGTGCCAGCAGCTACCAGTTACACTCCTACGAGCAGTACTTC.

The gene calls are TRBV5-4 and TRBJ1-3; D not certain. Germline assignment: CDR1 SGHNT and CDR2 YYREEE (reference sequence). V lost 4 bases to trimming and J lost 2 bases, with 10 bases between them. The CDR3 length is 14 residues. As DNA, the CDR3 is TGTGCCAGCAGCCAGGCCGAAACTGGAAACACCATATATTTT. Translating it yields CASSQAETGNTIYF.

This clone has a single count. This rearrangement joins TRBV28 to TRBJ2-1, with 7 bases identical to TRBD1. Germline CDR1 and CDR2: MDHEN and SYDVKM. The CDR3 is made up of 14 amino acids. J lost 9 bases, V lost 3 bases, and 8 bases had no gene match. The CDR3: CASSFTATGTEQFF. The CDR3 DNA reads TGTGCCAGCAGTTTTACAGCGACAGGGACTGAGCAGTTCTTC.

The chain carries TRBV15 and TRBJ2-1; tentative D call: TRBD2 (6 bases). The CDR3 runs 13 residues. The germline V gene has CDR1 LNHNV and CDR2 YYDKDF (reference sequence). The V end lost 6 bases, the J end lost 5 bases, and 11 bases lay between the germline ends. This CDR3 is CATRPGLHNEQFF. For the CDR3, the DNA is TGTGCCACCAGGCCGGGACTTCACAATGAGCAGTTCTTC.

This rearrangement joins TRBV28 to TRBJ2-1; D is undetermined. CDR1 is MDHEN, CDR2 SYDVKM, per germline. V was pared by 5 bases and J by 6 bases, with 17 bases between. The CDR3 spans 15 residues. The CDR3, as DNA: TGTGCCAGCAGTCTAGAAACCGTATACCCCAATGAGCAGTTCTTC. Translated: CASSLETVYPNEQFF. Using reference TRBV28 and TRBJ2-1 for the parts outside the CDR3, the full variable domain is DVKVTQSSRYLVKRTGEKVFLECVQDMDHENMFWYRQDPGLGLRLIYFSYDVKMKEKGDIPEGYSVSREKKERFSLILESASTNQTSMYLCASSLETVYPNEQFFGPGTRLTVL.

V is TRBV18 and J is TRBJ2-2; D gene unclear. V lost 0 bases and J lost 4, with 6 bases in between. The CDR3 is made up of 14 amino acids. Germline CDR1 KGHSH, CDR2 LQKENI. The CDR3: CASSPPSGTGELFF. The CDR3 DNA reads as TGTGCCAGCTCACCACCTTCAGGCACCGGGGAGCTGTTTTTT. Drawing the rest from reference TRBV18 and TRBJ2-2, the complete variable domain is NAGVMQNPRHLVRRRGQEARLRCSPMKGHSHVYWYRQLPEEGLKFMVYLQKENIIDESGMPKERFSAEFPKEGPSILRIQQVVRGDSAAYFCASSPPSGTGELFFGEGSRLTVL.

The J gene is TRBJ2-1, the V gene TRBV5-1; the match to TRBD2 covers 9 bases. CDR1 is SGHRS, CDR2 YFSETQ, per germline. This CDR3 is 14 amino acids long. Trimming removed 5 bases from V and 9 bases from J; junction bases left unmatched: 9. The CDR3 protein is CASRYASGETEQFF. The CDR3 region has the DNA TGCGCCAGCAGATACGCTAGCGGGGAGACTGAGCAGTTCTTC.

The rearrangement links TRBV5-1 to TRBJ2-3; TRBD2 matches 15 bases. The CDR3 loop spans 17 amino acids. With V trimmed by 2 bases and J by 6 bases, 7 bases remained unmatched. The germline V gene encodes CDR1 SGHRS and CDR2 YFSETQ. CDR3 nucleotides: TGCGCCAGCAGCTTAAGGACTAGCGGGAGGGCCATCGATACGCAGTATTTT. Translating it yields CASSLRTSGRAIDTQYF.

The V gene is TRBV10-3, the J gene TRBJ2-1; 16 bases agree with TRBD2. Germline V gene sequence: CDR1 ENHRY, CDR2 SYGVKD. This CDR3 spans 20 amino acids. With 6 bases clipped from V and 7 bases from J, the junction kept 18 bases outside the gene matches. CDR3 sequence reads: CAIRSLTGTSGRAGVNEQFF. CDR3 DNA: TGTGCCATCAGGTCCTTGACCGGGACTAGCGGGAGGGCCGGCGTGAATGAGCAGTTCTTC.

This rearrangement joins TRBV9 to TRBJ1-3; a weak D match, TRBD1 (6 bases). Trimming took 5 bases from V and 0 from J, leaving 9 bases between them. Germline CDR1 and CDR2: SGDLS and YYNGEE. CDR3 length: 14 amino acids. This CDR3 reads CASRAGASGNTIYF. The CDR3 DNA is TGTGCCAGCAGGGCAGGGGCCTCTGGAAACACCATATATTTT.

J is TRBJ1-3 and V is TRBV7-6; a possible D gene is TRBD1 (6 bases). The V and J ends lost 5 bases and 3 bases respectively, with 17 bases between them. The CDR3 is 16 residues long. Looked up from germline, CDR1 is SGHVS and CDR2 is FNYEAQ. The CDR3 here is CASSGWAGGSGNTIYF. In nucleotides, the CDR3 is TGTGCCAGCAGCGGATGGGCGGGGGGCAGTGGAAACACCATATATTTT.

The DNA of the CDR3 is TGTGCCAGCAGCCCAGGCGTCGGGAGGGCCACTCCGTTCGCGGATACGCAGTATTTT. Amino acids: CASSPGVGRATPFADTQYF. The chain links TRBV7-3 to TRBJ2-3; 8 nucleotides match TRBD2. CDR1 SGHTA and CDR2 FQGTGA come from the germline V gene. This CDR3 comprises 19 residues. V lost 5 bases and J lost 6; bases outside the gene matches: 22.

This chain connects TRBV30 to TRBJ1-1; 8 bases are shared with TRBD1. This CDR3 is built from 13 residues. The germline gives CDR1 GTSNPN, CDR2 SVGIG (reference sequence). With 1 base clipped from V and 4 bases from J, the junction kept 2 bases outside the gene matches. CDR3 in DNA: TGTGCCTGGAGTGGACAGGGGCCCACTGAAGCTTTCTTT. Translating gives CAWSGQGPTEAFF.

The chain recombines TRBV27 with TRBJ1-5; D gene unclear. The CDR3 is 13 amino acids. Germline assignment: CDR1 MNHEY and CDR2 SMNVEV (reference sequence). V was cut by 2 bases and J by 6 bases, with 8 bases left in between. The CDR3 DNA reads TGTGCCAGCAGTTTAAGAACGGGTCAGCCCCAGCATTTT. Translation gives CASSLRTGQPQHF.

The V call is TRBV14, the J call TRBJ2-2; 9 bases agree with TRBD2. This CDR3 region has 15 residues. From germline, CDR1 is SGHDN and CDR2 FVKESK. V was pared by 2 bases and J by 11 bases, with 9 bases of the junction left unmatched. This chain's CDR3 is CASSQFEGTSSELFF. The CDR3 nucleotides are TGTGCCAGCAGCCAATTTGAAGGGACTAGCAGCGAGCTGTTTTTT.

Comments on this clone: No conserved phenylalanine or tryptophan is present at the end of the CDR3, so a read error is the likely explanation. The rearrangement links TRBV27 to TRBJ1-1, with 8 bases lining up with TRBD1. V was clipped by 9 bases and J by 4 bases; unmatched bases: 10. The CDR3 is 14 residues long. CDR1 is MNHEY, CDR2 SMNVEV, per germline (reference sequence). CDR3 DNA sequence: TGTGCCAGTATCCGGGACAGGAGGTTCACTGAAGCTTTCGTT. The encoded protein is CASIRDRRFTEAFV.

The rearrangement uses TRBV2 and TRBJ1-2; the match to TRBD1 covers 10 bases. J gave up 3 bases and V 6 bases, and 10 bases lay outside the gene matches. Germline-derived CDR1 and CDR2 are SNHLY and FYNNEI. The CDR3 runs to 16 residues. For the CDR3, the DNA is TGTGCCAGCAGGGTCTGGACAGGGGGGATCTACTATGGCTACACCTTC. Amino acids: CASRVWTGGIYYGYTF. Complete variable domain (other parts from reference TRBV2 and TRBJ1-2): EPEVTQTPSHQVTQMGQEVILRCVPISNHLYFYWYRQILGQKVEFLVSFYNNEISEKSEIFDDQFSVERPDGSNFTLKIRSTKLEDSAMYFCASRVWTGGIYYGYTFGSGTRLTVV.